This T cell receptor (beta chain) is drawn from a study of T cell repertoires in cytomegalovirus infection. At the level of the study: Public TCR beta signatures marked donors with CMV infection and the matching HLA.

The CDR3 consists of 16 residues. In germline, CDR1 is SGHTA, CDR2 FQGNSA. Trimming removed 4 bases from V and 1 base from J; junction bases left unmatched: 9. Notes on the study in general: HLA-C-restricted CMV-specific TCR beta clonotypes were dominant in the ex vivo response.

TCRdb re-analysed the reads in MiXCR, keeping a single row per CDR3 protein. This sample has under 250,000 distinct CDR3 sequences, with 9% to 15% found just once. This clonotype was observed at least ten times. Its antigen is as yet unknown. The TCR sequence derives from a human donor in good health (CMV status not recorded). Some clones in this sample may be carry-over from other donors' samples. J is TRBJ2-5 and V is TRBV7-2, with 7 bases aligning to TRBD1. Sequencing was carried out using PBMCs. DNA of the CDR3: TGTGCCAGCAGCTCGCCCTCAGGGACAGCCCAAGAGACCCAGTACTTC. The encoded protein is CASSSPSGTAQETQYF.